This T cell receptor (beta chain) appears in the sequencing data of a study of blood T cell repertoires in COVID-19. The overall study: Sources were T cells, B-cell-depleted T cells, or PBMCs; the material itself was cDNA or gDNA.

This CDR3 has 15 residues. The germline V gene has CDR1 SGDLS and CDR2 YYNGEE. The V end lost 3 bases, the J end lost 5 bases, and 14 bases lay between the germline ends. Sequenced by immunoSEQ multiplex PCR; TCRdb stores in-frame clones only, minus some. The sample shows some 460,000 clones, around 88% of them seen only once. The V gene is TRBV9, the J gene TRBJ2-2; D remains unclear. The clonotype comes from a woman aged 25 to 39 with acute or convalescent COVID-19. Sequences were obtained from peripheral blood. The DNA for the CDR3 is TGTGCCAGCAGCGCTCCTTCCCCAGGTACCGGGGAGCTGTTTTTT. Translation: CASSAPSPGTGELFF.